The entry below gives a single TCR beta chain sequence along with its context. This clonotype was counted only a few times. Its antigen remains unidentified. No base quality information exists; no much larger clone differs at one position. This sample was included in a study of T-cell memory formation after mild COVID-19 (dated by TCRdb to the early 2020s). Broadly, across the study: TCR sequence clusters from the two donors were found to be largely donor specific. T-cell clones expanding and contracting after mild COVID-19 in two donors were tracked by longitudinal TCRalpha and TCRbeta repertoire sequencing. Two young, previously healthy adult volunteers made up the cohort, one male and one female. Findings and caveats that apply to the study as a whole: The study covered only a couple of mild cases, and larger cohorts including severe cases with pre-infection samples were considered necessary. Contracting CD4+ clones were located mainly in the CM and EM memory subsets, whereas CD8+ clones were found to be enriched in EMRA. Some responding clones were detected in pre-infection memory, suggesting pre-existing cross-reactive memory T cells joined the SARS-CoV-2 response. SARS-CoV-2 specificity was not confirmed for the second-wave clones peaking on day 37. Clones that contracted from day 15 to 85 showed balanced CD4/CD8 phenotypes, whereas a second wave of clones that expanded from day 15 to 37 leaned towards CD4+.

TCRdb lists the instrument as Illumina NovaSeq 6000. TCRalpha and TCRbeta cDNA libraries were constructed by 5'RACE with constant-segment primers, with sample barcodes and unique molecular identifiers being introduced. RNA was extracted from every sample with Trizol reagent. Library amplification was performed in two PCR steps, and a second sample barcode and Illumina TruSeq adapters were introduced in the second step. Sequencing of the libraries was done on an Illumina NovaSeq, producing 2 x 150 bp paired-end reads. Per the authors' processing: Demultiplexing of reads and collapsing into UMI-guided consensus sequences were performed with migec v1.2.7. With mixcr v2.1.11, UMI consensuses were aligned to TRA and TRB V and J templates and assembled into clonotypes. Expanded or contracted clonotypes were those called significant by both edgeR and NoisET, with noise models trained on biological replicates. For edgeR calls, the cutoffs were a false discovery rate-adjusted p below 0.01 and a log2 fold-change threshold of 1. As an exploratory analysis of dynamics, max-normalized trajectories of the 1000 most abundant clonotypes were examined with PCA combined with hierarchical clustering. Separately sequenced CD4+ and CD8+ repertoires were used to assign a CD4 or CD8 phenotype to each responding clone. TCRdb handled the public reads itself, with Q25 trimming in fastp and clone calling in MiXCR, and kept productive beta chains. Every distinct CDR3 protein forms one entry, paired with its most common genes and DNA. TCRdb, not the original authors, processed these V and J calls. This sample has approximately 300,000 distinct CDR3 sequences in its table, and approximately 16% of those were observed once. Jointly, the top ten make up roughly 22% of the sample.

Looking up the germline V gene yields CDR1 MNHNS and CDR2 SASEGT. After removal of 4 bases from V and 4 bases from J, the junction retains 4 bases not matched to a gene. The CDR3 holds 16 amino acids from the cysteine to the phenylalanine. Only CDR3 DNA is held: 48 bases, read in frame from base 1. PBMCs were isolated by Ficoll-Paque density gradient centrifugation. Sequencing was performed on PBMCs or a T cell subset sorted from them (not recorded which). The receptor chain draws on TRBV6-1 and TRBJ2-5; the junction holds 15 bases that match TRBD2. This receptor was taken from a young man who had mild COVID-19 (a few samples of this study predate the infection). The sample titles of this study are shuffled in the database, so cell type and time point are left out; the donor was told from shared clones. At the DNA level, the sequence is TGTGCCAGCAGTGGGGGACTAGCGGGGGGAGGAGAGACCCAGTACTTC. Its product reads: CASSGGLAGGGETQYF.